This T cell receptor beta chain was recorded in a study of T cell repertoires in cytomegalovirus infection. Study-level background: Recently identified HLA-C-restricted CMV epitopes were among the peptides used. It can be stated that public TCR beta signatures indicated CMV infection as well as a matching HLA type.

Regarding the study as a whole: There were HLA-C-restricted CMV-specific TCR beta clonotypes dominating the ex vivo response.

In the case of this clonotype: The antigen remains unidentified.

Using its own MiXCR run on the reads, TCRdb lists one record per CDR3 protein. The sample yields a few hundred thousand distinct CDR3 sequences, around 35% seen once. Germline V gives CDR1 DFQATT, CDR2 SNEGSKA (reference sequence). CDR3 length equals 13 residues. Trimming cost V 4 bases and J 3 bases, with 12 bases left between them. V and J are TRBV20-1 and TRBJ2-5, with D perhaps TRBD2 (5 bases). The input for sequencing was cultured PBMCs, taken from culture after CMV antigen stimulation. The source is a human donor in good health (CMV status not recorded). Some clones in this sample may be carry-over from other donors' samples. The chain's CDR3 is CSATKDWEETQYF. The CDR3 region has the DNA TGCAGTGCTACAAAGGACTGGGAAGAGACCCAGTACTTC.